This T cell receptor (beta chain) came from a study of molecular identifiers for immune sequencing clone quantification. This clonotype came up many times. The antigen is undetermined. Looked up from germline, CDR1 is SGHRS and CDR2 is YFSETQ. Trimming took off 7 bases at V and 7 bases at J, with 17 bases between the two ends. The CDR3 runs to 13 residues. Overall study results and limits: The study found clones above 20 RNA copies held over 97% of effector molecules and under 1% in naive cells.

Previously described methods and listed TCR primers were used for bulk TCR libraries. Using its own MiXCR run on the PCR reads, TCRdb lists one record per CDR3 protein. The sample has under 600,000 distinct CDR3 sequences, about a fifth seen once. Sorted naive CD8 T cells, about 17,000 to 1,000,000, were sequenced from 10%, 30% or 50% RNA. The clonotype was recovered from a human donor in good health. Some libraries in this study had Jurkat cell RNA spiked in. V usage is TRBV5-1 and J usage is TRBJ1-2, with D possibly TRBD1 on 6 matching bases. The specimen sequenced was naive CD8+ T cells from blood, with Jurkat cell RNA spiked in. Subset specified: FACS-sorted CD8+CD4-CCR7+CD45RA+ naive T cells. CDR3 sequence reads: CASGSWGLSGYTF. The CDR3 DNA sequence: TGCGCCAGCGGGAGTTGGGGGCTTTCTGGCTACACCTTC. Combining the CDR3 with reference TRBV5-1 and TRBJ1-2 gives the whole variable domain KAGVTQTPRYLIKTRGQQVTLSCSPISGHRSVSWYQQTPGQGLQFLFEYFSETQRNKGNFPGRFSGRQFSNSRSEMNVSTLELGDSALYLCASGSWGLSGYTFGSGTRLTVV.